This T cell receptor (beta chain) was observed in a study of OX40 agonist ivuxolimab in advanced cancers. Across the whole study: Intravenous ivuxolimab at 0.01 to 10 mg/kg was given to patients every 2 weeks. A history of anti-PD-1, anti-PD-L1 or anti-CTLA-4 therapy was acceptable, and about 40% had some. General study results and limits: Among some nonresponders, normalized T-cell clonal expansion was also low.

The trim removed 7 bases at V and 2 bases at J, leaving 8 bases unmatched. The CDR3 extends over 16 amino acids. Germline V gene data show CDR1 as MDHEN and CDR2 as SYDVKM. TCRdb's table, derived via immunoSEQ multiplex PCR, lists solely in-frame clones and lacks some. The data show about 61,000 clones, 70% to 90% seen once. About this clone: The antigen is undetermined.

The sample was CD4+ or CD8+ T cells sorted from blood, taken in a trial of the OX40 agonist ivuxolimab. This rearrangement joins TRBV28 to TRBJ2-7; TRBD2 matches at 13 bases. The TCR comes from an adult with an advanced solid tumor such as melanoma, head and neck, liver or kidney cancer. CDR3 DNA: TGTGCCAGCATACCTTCCGGGACTAGCGGGGCCTACGAGCAGTACTTC. It yields the protein CASIPSGTSGAYEQYF.